This is a list of T cell receptor beta chains from one sample in a study of blood T cell repertoires in COVID-19. Some clones are missing from TCRdb's copy, which holds only in-frame ones; the method was immunoSEQ multiplex PCR. Of around 20,000 clones listed, approximately 87% are singletons. The sequenced sample was peripheral blood. The receptors originated from a human donor in a cohort sampled during active COVID-19. CDR3s include the opening cysteine and the closing phenylalanine or tryptophan. Each record gives: D gene, V gene, J gene, CDR3 length, CDR3 DNA, CDR3 protein. The D gene is left open where the match is weak.

NA,TRBV2,TRBJ2-3,15,TGTGCCAGCAATACACCGGGACAAACTACAGATACGCAGTATTTT,CASNTPGQTTDTQYF
NA,TRBV7-2,TRBJ2-3,16,TGTGCCAGCAGCTCAGACACCACAGCCGGCACAGATACGCAGTATTTT,CASSSDTTAGTDTQYF
TRBD1,TRBV19,TRBJ1-1,13,TGTGCCAGTATTCCCGACAGGGACACTGAAGCTTTCTTT,CASIPDRDTEAFF
TRBD1,TRBV18,TRBJ2-5,15,TGTGCCAGCTCACCCCCCGGGACAGGGGGAGAGACCCAGTACTTC,CASSPPGTGGETQYF
NA,TRBV19,TRBJ1-2,13,TGTGCCAGTAGCCAGGACTCTACCTATGGCTACACCTTC,CASSQDSTYGYTF
NA,TRBV5-1,TRBJ2-3,15,TGCGCCAGCAGCCCCGTGGGGGGACTGACAGATACGCAGTATTTT,CASSPVGGLTDTQYF
NA,TRBV3-1/TRBV3-2,TRBJ1-2,13,TGTGCCAGCAGCCAAGAGTCCGGGGTCGGCTACACCTTC,CASSQESGVGYTF
NA,TRBV9,TRBJ2-7,14,TGTGCCAGCAGCGTAGGTTTACAGGGCTACGAGCAGTACTTC,CASSVGLQGYEQYF
TRBD2,TRBV7-6,TRBJ2-3,18,TGTGCCAGCAGCTTAGAACTAGCGGGAGGTACTAGCACAGATACGCAGTATTTT,CASSLELAGGTSTDTQYF
NA,TRBV7-3,TRBJ2-7,18,TGTGCCAGCAGCGCAGATAGGGGTCCCCCCACCGTCGGCTACGAGCAGTACTTC,CASSADRGPPTVGYEQYF
NA,TRBV9,TRBJ2-7,16,TGTGCCAGCAGCGTAGCTGGGCAGGGGGGCATTTACGAGCAGTACTTC,CASSVAGQGGIYEQYF